These 21 T cell receptor beta chains originate from one sample sequenced in a study of blood T cell repertoires in COVID-19 (dated by TCRdb to the early 2020s). Library preparation used the immunoSEQ multiplex PCR assay. The table was pulled from immuneACCESS by TCRdb, which kept in-frame rearrangements only. Such tables lose some clones; where checked, under half of the loss comes from unresolved V genes, and the rest has no known cause. Present in this sample are about 180,000 clones, 88% of which were seen just once. The ten top clones hold 3.5% to 4.5% of the sample. The sequencing input was peripheral blood. These receptors were obtained from a woman aged 30 to 39 with acute or convalescent COVID-19.

The V call is TRBV28, the J call TRBJ1-2; D is unclear. This CDR3 comprises 14 residues. V dropped 8 bases and J dropped 4 bases, with 17 bases sitting between them. Germline V gene lookup returns CDR1 MDHEN and CDR2 SYDVKM. CDR3 sequence: CASLKLAAGYGYTF. As DNA, the CDR3 is TGTGCCAGCCTAAAGCTGGCAGCGGGCTATGGCTACACCTTC.

In its sample, this clone was seen once. V gene TRBV14 combines with J gene TRBJ1-1; 7 bases align to TRBD1. CDR3 length equals 15 residues. CDR1 is SGHDN, CDR2 FVKESK, per germline. Trimming cost V 4 bases and J 3 bases; bases outside gene matches: 8. The chain's CDR3 is CASSPDTGVDTEAFF. The CDR3 nucleotides read TGTGCCAGCAGCCCGGACACAGGGGTGGACACTGAAGCTTTCTTT.

V is TRBV7-9 and J is TRBJ1-2; D unresolved. Trimming removed 5 bases from V and 0 bases from J, with 10 bases in between. The germline V gene has CDR1 SEHNR and CDR2 FQNEAQ (reference sequence). The length of the CDR3 is 14 residues. In DNA, the CDR3 is TGTGCCAGCAGCACAGTTACAGCTAACTATGGCTACACCTTC. Translated, it gives CASSTVTANYGYTF.

This clone was seen only once. CDR3 in amino acids: CASSSWRDGEQYF. In DNA form, the CDR3 reads TGTGCCAGCAGCTCGTGGCGGGATGGGGAGCAGTACTTC. V gene TRBV11-2 combines with J gene TRBJ2-7; D might be TRBD2 (6 bases). Looked up from germline, CDR1 is SGHAT and CDR2 is FQNNGV. This CDR3 is 13 amino acids long. Trimming left V 4 bases short and J 7 bases short, with 14 bases between.

A single count supports this clone. The chain couples TRBV7-9 to TRBJ1-2; D gene ambiguous. V lost 6 bases and J 3 bases, leaving 8 bases between the germline ends. Germline CDR1 is SEHNR and CDR2 is FQNEAQ (reference sequence). The CDR3 has 12 residues. CDR3 in amino acids: CASSFGDYGYTF. The DNA for the CDR3 is TGTGCCAGCAGTTTCGGGGACTATGGCTACACCTTC.

This clone came up once. The genes are TRBV18 and TRBJ2-5, with TRBD2 as a possible D gene (6 bases). V lost 4 bases and J lost 5, with 17 bases in between. The germline gives CDR1 KGHSH, CDR2 LQKENI. The CDR3 is made up of 15 amino acids. Here the CDR3 reads CASSRPVSGSETQYF. In nucleotides, the CDR3 is TGTGCCAGCTCACGACCGGTTAGCGGATCTGAGACCCAGTACTTC.

With respect to this clone: The junction departs from germline at one end; a sequencing error may be responsible. V and J are TRBV30 and TRBJ2-5; TRBD2 aligns across 7 bases. Germline V gene lookup returns CDR1 GTSNPN and CDR2 SVGIG (reference sequence). The CDR3 totals 11 residues. The CDR3 DNA is TGTGCCTCCGGGCTAGCGGTAGGCCAGCACTTC. It is translated as CASGLAVGQHF.

The V call is TRBV2, the J call TRBJ1-4; D gene unclear. Trimming shortened V by 6 bases and J by 8 bases, and 10 bases separated the two germline ends. Germline CDR1 and CDR2: SNHLY and FYNNEI. This CDR3 has 12 amino acids. CDR3 residues: CASRTLEEKLFF. The DNA for the CDR3 is TGTGCCAGCAGAACACTAGAAGAAAAACTGTTTTTT.

This clone has only one observation. This chain links TRBV30 with TRBJ1-5, with D possibly being TRBD1 (6 bases). V lost 1 base, J lost 7 bases, and 11 bases lay in between. The CDR3 has 13 residues. Germline V gene data show CDR1 as GTSNPN and CDR2 as SVGIG (reference sequence). CDR3 region: CAWSAQGKQPQHF. The CDR3 DNA is TGTGCCTGGAGTGCCCAGGGGAAACAGCCCCAGCATTTT.

The rearrangement joins TRBV5-1 to TRBJ1-1; 7 bases line up with TRBD1. The trim removed 1 base at V and 8 bases at J, leaving 5 bases unmatched. Germline values: CDR1 SGHRS, CDR2 YFSETQ. The CDR3 length is 13 residues. CDR3 coding DNA: TGCGCCAGCAGCTTGTTGGACAGGTCGGAAGCTTTCTTT. Translated: CASSLLDRSEAFF.

V usage is TRBV7-8 and J usage is TRBJ2-3, with 7 bases aligning to TRBD1. The CDR3 is made up of 16 amino acids. V lost 5 bases to trimming and J lost 2 bases; unmatched junction nucleotides: 10. Germline V gene sequence: CDR1 SGHVS, CDR2 FQNEAQ. CDR3 loop: CASSPRMTGYTDTQYF. In DNA form, the CDR3 reads TGTGCCAGCAGCCCGCGGATGACAGGGTACACAGATACGCAGTATTTT. Full variable domain (missing parts from reference TRBV7-8 and TRBJ2-3): GAGVSQSPRYKVAKRGQDVALRCDPISGHVSLFWYQQALGQGPEFLTYFQNEAQLDKSGLPSDRFFAERPEGSVSTLKIQRTQQEDSAVYLCASSPRMTGYTDTQYFGPGTRLTVL.

A remark on this clone: This may be a read error, as it is one base from a much larger clone. The rearrangement joins TRBV7-8 to TRBJ2-6, with D maybe TRBD2 (6 bases). There are 17 residues in the CDR3. Trimming took off 0 bases at V and 0 bases at J, with 9 bases between the two ends. In germline, CDR1 is SGHVS, CDR2 FQNEAQ. The CDR3 is CASSLAGGSSGANVLTF. For the CDR3, the DNA is TGTGCCAGCAGCTTAGCGGGGGGAAGCTCTGGGGCCAACGTCCTGACTTTC.

This chain joins TRBV10-3 and TRBJ1-2; tentative D call: TRBD1 (6 bases). The CDR3 is 15 residues long. With 3 bases removed from V and 0 bases from J, the gap between germline ends came to 11 bases. Germline lookup yields CDR1 ENHRY and CDR2 SYGVKD. Here the CDR3 reads CAISDSRTANYGYTF. CDR3 DNA: TGTGCCATCAGTGACTCCCGGACAGCTAACTATGGCTACACCTTC.

The chain carries TRBV7-9 and TRBJ2-7; D possibly corresponds to TRBD1 (5 bases). CDR3 length: 13 amino acids. V was trimmed by 3 bases and J by 11 bases, leaving 17 bases between them. Per the germline V gene, CDR1 is SEHNR and CDR2 is FQNEAQ (reference sequence). CDR3 sequence: CASSLANPTAKYF. The DNA of the CDR3 is TGTGCCAGCAGCTTGGCTAATCCGACAGCAAAGTACTTC.

CDR3 sequence (DNA): TGTGCCAGTAGTATAGAAGGCTCGCTCGGGTCCTACAATGAGCAGTTCTTC. Translating it yields CASSIEGSLGSYNEQFF. The V call is TRBV19, the J call TRBJ2-1; D is uncertain. CDR3 length: 17 amino acids. CDR1 and CDR2 (germline): LNHDA, SQIVND (reference sequence). V lost 0 bases to trimming and J lost 1 base, with 13 bases between them.

The CDR3, as DNA: TGTGCCAGCTCACCACTCGCAGATACGCAGTATTTT. Protein sequence: CASSPLADTQYF. The chain combines TRBV18 with TRBJ2-3; D is undetermined. CDR3 length equals 12 residues. Germline-derived CDR1 and CDR2 are KGHSH and LQKENI. Trimming stripped 1 base from V and 4 bases from J, with 3 bases between.

V usage is TRBV6-2 or TRBV6-3 and J usage is TRBJ1-5, with 9 bases fitting TRBD1. The CDR3 is made up of 14 amino acids. The V gene's germline CDR1 is MNHEY and CDR2 SVGEGT. J gave up 4 bases and V 6 bases, and 4 bases lay outside the gene matches. In DNA form, the CDR3 reads TGTGCCAGCAGCCCGGGACAGGGTAATCAGCCCCAGCATTTT. The encoded protein is CASSPGQGNQPQHF.

This chain connects TRBV5-1 to TRBJ2-5; D possibly corresponds to TRBD2 (5 bases). V was pared by 4 bases and J by 5 bases, with 12 bases between. Per germline, CDR1 SGHRS and CDR2 YFSETQ. The CDR3 loop spans 13 amino acids. CDR3 DNA: TGCGCCAGCAGCGGCCTCCCGGGGGAGACCCAGTACTTC. Its protein is CASSGLPGETQYF. The full variable domain, completed using reference TRBV5-1 and TRBJ2-5, is KAGVTQTPRYLIKTRGQQVTLSCSPISGHRSVSWYQQTPGQGLQFLFEYFSETQRNKGNFPGRFSGRQFSNSRSEMNVSTLELGDSALYLCASSGLPGETQYFGPGTRLLVL.

This clone was counted only a few times. The rearrangement joins TRBV28 to TRBJ1-1; D uncertain. This CDR3 has 14 amino acids. Germline V gene data show CDR1 as MDHEN and CDR2 as SYDVKM. The ends were cut back, 2 bases at V and 8 bases at J, with 15 bases in the middle. The CDR3 protein is CASSLVAPPAEAFF. As DNA, the CDR3 is TGTGCCAGCAGTTTAGTAGCTCCCCCCGCGGAAGCTTTCTTT.

The sample holds many counts of this clone. The genes are TRBV3-1 (or the pseudogene TRBV3-2) and TRBJ2-1; tentatively, D is TRBD2 (5 bases). Trimming shortened V by 0 bases and J by 12 bases, and 15 bases separated the two germline ends. The CDR3 contains 14 residues. Per the germline V gene, CDR1 is LGHDT and CDR2 is YNNKEL (reference sequence). DNA of the CDR3: TGTGCCAGCAGCCAAGATTCTTATGTAGGAGGGCAGTTCTTC. It translates to CASSQDSYVGGQFF.

This chain links TRBV5-6 with TRBJ1-5; TRBD1 agrees at 7 bases. The CDR3 contains 13 residues. CDR1 SGHDT and CDR2 YYEEEE come from the germline V gene. Trimming took 4 bases from V and 3 from J; bases not matched to a gene: 1. The CDR3 region has the DNA TGTGCCAGCAGCGGACAGGACAATCAGCCCCAGCATTTT. It codes for CASSGQDNQPQHF.